Following are 13 T cell receptor beta chains from one sample sequenced in a study of cytomegalovirus exposure and HLA in healthy donors. PCR employed 60 Vbeta and 13 Jbeta primers. Data came from immunoSEQ multiplex PCR; TCRdb stores just in-frame clones and leaves some out. The data show roughly 110,000 clones, 65% to 75% seen once. Sample: PBMCs. These receptors were taken from a female donor in good health and CMV-seronegative.

The rearrangement joins TRBV19 to TRBJ1-1; the match to TRBD1 covers 8 bases. This CDR3 has 15 residues. The V and J ends lost 7 bases and 1 base, in that order; junction bases with no gene match: 8. Germline V gives CDR1 LNHDA, CDR2 SQIVND (reference sequence). The CDR3 region has the DNA TGTGCCAGTACCCACGCCGGGACAGGGAACACTGAAGCTTTCTTT. This sequence encodes CASTHAGTGNTEAFF.

The J gene is TRBJ2-7, the V gene TRBV9; 7 nucleotides agree with TRBD1. V lost 0 bases to trimming and J lost 1 base; unmatched junction nucleotides: 4. Looked up from germline, CDR1 is SGDLS and CDR2 is YYNGEE. The CDR3 contains 15 residues. The CDR3 here is CASSVVGDSSYEQYF. CDR3 nucleotide sequence: TGTGCCAGCAGCGTAGTTGGGGACAGTTCCTACGAGCAGTACTTC.

This chain joins TRBV11-2 and TRBJ1-2; TRBD1 matches at 12 bases. This CDR3 has 16 amino acids. The V gene's germline CDR1 is SGHAT and CDR2 FQNNGV. Trimming at V came to 4 bases and at J to 4 bases, leaving 7 bases not matched to a gene. The CDR3 here is CASSSTGTGGSYGYTF. The CDR3 DNA reads as TGTGCCAGCAGCTCCACCGGGACAGGGGGCAGCTATGGCTACACCTTC.

The rearrangement links TRBV28 to TRBJ1-1, with D possibly matching TRBD1 (5 bases). This CDR3 is 14 amino acids long. From germline, CDR1 is MDHEN and CDR2 SYDVKM. With 1 base removed from V and 4 bases from J, the gap between germline ends came to 10 bases. CDR3: CASSLSGVGTEAFF. The CDR3 region has the DNA TGTGCCAGCAGTTTATCGGGGGTTGGCACTGAAGCTTTCTTT.

This clone has more than one count but fewer than ten. V gene TRBV6-1 combines with J gene TRBJ2-5, with 9 bases lining up with TRBD2. CDR1 MNHNS and CDR2 SASEGT come from the germline V gene. Losses at the gene ends were 4 bases for V and 5 bases for J; bases not matched to a gene: 8. The CDR3 has 15 residues. In nucleotides, the CDR3 is TGTGCCAGCAGTGGTCCGGGACTAGCAATCGAGACCCAGTACTTC. It yields the protein CASSGPGLAIETQYF.

This rearrangement joins TRBV5-1 to TRBJ2-2; the match to TRBD2 covers 10 bases. Losses at the gene ends were 2 bases for V and 4 bases for J; bases not matched to a gene: 11. This CDR3 region has 18 residues. In germline, CDR1 is SGHRS, CDR2 YFSETQ. Here the CDR3 reads CASSFGLAGAWGTGELFF. The CDR3 DNA follows: TGCGCCAGCAGCTTCGGTCTAGCGGGAGCATGGGGCACCGGGGAGCTGTTTTTT.

This clone occurred once. The genes are TRBV4-1 and TRBJ2-3; D gene ambiguous. Germline V CDR1 and CDR2: MGHRA, YSYEKL. The CDR3 consists of 17 residues. Trimming removed 3 bases from V and 0 bases from J, with 16 bases in between. The CDR3 reads CASSHVPRILSTDTQYF. The CDR3 nucleotides read TGCGCCAGCAGCCATGTCCCCCGTATACTAAGCACAGATACGCAGTATTTT.

The genes are TRBV13 and TRBJ2-3, with 7 bases aligning to TRBD2. Trimming removed 11 bases from V and 2 bases from J; junction bases left unmatched: 16. This CDR3 contains 16 residues. Germline V gene lookup returns CDR1 PRHDT and CDR2 FYEKMQ (reference sequence). CDR3 region: CASSGREGLDTDTQYF. For the CDR3, the DNA is TGTGCCTCCAGTGGAAGGGAGGGCCTTGACACAGATACGCAGTATTTT.

This clone was observed a handful of times. This sequence joins TRBV6-5 and TRBJ2-1, with a possible D match to TRBD1 (5 bases). The CDR3 is 15 residues long. The V end was cut by 0 bases, the J end by 3 bases, with 9 bases between. Germline CDR1 is MNHEY and CDR2 is SVGAGI. DNA for the CDR3: TGTGCCAGCAGTTACTCGTATACAGGCTACAATGAGCAGTTCTTC. This sequence encodes CASSYSYTGYNEQFF.

The gene calls are TRBV7-9 and TRBJ1-5; 9 bases fit TRBD1. J gave up 9 bases and V 5 bases, and 5 bases lay outside the gene matches. Per germline, CDR1 SEHNR and CDR2 FQNEAQ (reference sequence). The CDR3 is 13 amino acids. The CDR3 spells CASSTGGRGPQHF. In DNA form, the CDR3 reads TGTGCCAGCAGCACAGGGGGCCGGGGGCCCCAGCATTTT.

V gene TRBV19 combines with J gene TRBJ2-1; 11 bases are shared with TRBD2. Germline V gene data show CDR1 as LNHDA and CDR2 as SQIVND (reference sequence). CDR3 length equals 16 residues. J was trimmed by 5 bases and V by 5 bases; bases with no gene match: 8. CDR3 region: CASSPISGRVHNEQFF. CDR3 in DNA: TGTGCCAGTAGTCCGATTAGCGGGAGGGTTCACAATGAGCAGTTCTTC.

The CDR3 nucleotides read TGTGCCAGCAGTGAACAGGGGGCAACTAATGAAAAACTGTTTTTT. Protein product: CASSEQGATNEKLFF. The J gene is TRBJ1-4, the V gene TRBV6-1; 7 bases align to TRBD1. This CDR3 spans 15 amino acids. Germline V gives CDR1 MNHNS, CDR2 SASEGT. Trimming cost V 2 bases and J 0 bases; bases outside gene matches: 0.

This sequence joins TRBV27 and TRBJ1-4; D not resolved. The CDR3 is 14 residues long. The V gene's germline CDR1 is MNHEY and CDR2 SMNVEV (reference sequence). V was clipped by 2 bases and J by 0 bases, with 4 bases between them. The CDR3, as DNA: TGTGCCAGCAGTTTACGGTCAACTAATGAAAAACTGTTTTTT. Protein sequence: CASSLRSTNEKLFF.